This T cell receptor beta chain was identified during a study of blood T cell repertoires in COVID-19. Study information: Material from acute and convalescent COVID-19 was sourced from the United States, Italy and Spain. Sources were T cells, B-cell-depleted T cells, or PBMCs; the material itself was cDNA or gDNA.

Produced via immunoSEQ multiplex PCR; TCRdb's table is partial and in-frame only. The data hold 100,000 to 110,000 clones, with more than 85% observed a single time. In germline, CDR1 is DFQATT, CDR2 SNEGSKA (reference sequence). V shed 5 bases and J 5 bases; nucleotides not matched to a gene: 1. CDR3 size: 11 residues. Sequences were obtained from peripheral blood. The receptor's source is a man between 25 and 39 years old in a cohort sampled during active COVID-19. The rearrangement links TRBV20-1 to TRBJ1-1, with 8 bases aligning to TRBD1. The CDR3 spells CSADRGTEAFF. As DNA, the CDR3 is TGCAGTGCTGACAGGGGTACTGAAGCTTTCTTT.